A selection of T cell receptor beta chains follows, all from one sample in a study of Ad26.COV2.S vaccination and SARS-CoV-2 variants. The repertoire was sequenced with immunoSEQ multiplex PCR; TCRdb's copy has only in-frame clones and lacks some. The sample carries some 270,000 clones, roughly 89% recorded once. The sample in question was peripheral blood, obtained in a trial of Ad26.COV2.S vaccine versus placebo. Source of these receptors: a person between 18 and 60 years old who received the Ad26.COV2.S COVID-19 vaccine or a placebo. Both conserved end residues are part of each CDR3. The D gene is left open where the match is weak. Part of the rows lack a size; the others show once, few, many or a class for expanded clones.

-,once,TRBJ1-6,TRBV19,CASRVVNSPLHF,TGTGCAAGTCGGGTTGTAAATTCACCCCTCCACTTT
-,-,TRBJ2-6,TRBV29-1,CSVEWTSGANVLTF,TGCAGCGTTGAATGGACCTCTGGGGCCAACGTCCTGACTTTC
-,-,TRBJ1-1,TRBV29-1,CSVRGGTEAFF,TGCAGCGTTAGGGGAGGCACTGAAGCTTTCTTT
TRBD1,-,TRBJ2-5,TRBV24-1,CATSDPYKTGARETQYF,TGTGCCACCAGTGATCCGTATAAAACAGGGGCCAGAGAGACCCAGTACTTC
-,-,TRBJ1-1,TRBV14,CASSLAAVNTEAFF,TGTGCCAGCAGCCTAGCGGCCGTGAACACTGAAGCTTTCTTT
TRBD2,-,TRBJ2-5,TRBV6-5,CASSPYGGGETQYF,TGTGCCAGCAGTCCCTACGGGGGGGGAGAGACCCAGTACTTC
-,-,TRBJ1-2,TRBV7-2,CASSPQGFDGYTF,TGTGCCAGCAGCCCCCAGGGGTTCGACGGCTACACCTTC
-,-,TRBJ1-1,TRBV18,CASSPRRDFNTEAFF,TGTGCCAGCTCACCGAGAAGGGACTTTAACACTGAAGCTTTCTTT
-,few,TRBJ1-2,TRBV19,CASSISRGQGNYGYTF,TGTGCCAGTAGTATCAGTCGCGGCCAGGGGAACTATGGCTACACCTTC
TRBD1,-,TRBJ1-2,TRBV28,CASSRGQPLEDTF,TGTGCCAGCAGCCGGGGACAGCCCTTGGAGGACACCTTC
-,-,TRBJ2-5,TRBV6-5,CASRTTQETQYF,TGTGCCAGCAGAACTACCCAAGAGACCCAGTACTTC
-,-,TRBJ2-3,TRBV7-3,CASSPRQTSTDTQYF,TGTGCCAGCAGCCCGAGACAAACTAGCACAGATACGCAGTATTTT
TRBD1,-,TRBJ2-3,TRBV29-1,CSVRRGLSTDTQYF,TGCAGCGTTCGTAGGGGGCTGAGCACAGATACGCAGTATTTT
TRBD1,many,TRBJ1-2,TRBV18,CASSPGTDYGYTF,TGTGCCAGCTCACCAGGGACAGACTATGGCTACACCTTC
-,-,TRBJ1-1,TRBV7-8,CASSLIGEDTEAFF,TGTGCCAGCAGCTTAATCGGGGAGGACACTGAAGCTTTCTTT
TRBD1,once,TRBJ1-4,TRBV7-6,CASSPSGQGGEKLFF,TGTGCCAGCAGCCCAAGCGGACAGGGTGGTGAAAAACTGTTTTTT
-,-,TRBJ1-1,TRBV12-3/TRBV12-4,CASSSTGVTEAFF,TGTGCCAGCTCATCGACAGGCGTCACTGAAGCTTTCTTT
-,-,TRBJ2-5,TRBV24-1,CATSDKGRYQETQYF,TGTGCCACCAGTGACAAGGGACGGTACCAAGAGACCCAGTACTTC
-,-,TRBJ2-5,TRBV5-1,CASSLAKRRGRVETQYF,TGCGCCAGCAGCTTGGCCAAGCGAAGGGGAAGAGTAGAGACCCAGTACTTC
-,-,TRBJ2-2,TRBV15,CATSRSLWGGELFF,TGTGCCACCAGCAGATCCCTTTGGGGCGGGGAGCTGTTTTTT
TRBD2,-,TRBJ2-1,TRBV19,CASSIESSGGAYEQFF,TGTGCCAGTAGTATAGAAAGCAGCGGGGGGGCTTATGAGCAGTTCTTC
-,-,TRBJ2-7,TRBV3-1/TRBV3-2,CASSQVYEQYF,TGTGCCAGCAGCCAAGTCTACGAGCAGTACTTC
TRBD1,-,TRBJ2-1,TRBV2,CASSDPRTGAYNEQFF,TGTGCCAGCAGTGACCCTCGGACAGGGGCCTACAATGAGCAGTTCTTC
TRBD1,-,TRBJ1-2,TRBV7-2,CASSSPGQGNGYTF,TGTGCCAGCAGCTCCCCGGGACAGGGGAACGGCTACACCTTC
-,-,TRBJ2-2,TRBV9,CASSVVVGEGKNTGELFF,TGTGCCAGCAGCGTAGTAGTGGGAGAGGGAAAGAACACCGGGGAGCTGTTTTTT
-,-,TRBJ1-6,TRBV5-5,CASSLSGSSYNSPLHF,TGTGCCAGCAGCTTATCGGGTAGCTCCTATAATTCACCCCTCCACTTT
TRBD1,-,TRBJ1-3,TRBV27,CASSLDRAGNTIYF,TGTGCCAGCAGTCTCGACAGGGCTGGAAACACCATATATTTT
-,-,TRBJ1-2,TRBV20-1,CSGAGYGYTF,TGCAGTGGAGCGGGCTATGGCTACACCTTC
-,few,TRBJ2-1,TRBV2,CASRLSSYNEQFF,TGTGCCAGCAGACTGAGCTCCTACAATGAGCAGTTCTTC
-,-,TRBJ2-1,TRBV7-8,CASSLDGLYNEQFF,TGTGCCAGCAGCTTAGACGGCCTCTACAATGAGCAGTTCTTC
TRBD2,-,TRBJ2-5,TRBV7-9,CASSLILAGTQETQYF,TGTGCCAGCAGCTTAATTTTAGCGGGCACCCAAGAGACCCAGTACTTC
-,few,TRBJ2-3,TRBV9,CASGTGETSTDTQYF,TGTGCCAGCGGGACGGGCGAGACTAGCACAGATACGCAGTATTTT
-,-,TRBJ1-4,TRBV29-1,CSVEDAGGLFF,TGCAGCGTTGAAGATGCGGGTGGGCTGTTTTTT
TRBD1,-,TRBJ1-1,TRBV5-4,CASSWTGGTEAFF,TGTGCCAGCAGCTGGACAGGGGGCACTGAAGCTTTCTTT
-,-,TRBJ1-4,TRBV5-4,CASSSLGGNEKEKLFF,TGTGCCAGCAGTTCCCTGGGGGGAAATGAAAAGGAAAAACTGTTTTTT
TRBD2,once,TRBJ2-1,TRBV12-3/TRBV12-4,CASSLSSGGAQFF,TGTGCCAGCAGTTTATCTAGCGGGGGGGCGCAGTTCTTC
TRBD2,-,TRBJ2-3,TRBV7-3,CASSGGLAGGGDTQYF,TGTGCCAGCAGCGGGGGACTAGCGGGAGGAGGAGATACGCAGTATTTT
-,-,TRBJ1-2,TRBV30,CAWMPRFPHGYTF,TGTGCCTGGATGCCCCGATTTCCCCATGGCTACACCTTC
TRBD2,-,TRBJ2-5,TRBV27,CASSELAGGRETQYF,TGTGCCAGCAGTGAGCTAGCGGGGGGGAGAGAGACCCAGTACTTC
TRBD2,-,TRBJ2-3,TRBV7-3,CASSQRGGRHTQYF,TGTGCCAGCAGTCAAAGGGGCGGGAGGCATACGCAGTATTTT
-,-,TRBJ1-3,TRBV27,CASSLTGRAGNTIYF,TGTGCCAGCAGTTTAACGGGCAGGGCTGGAAACACCATATATTTT
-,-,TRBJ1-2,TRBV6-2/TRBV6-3,CASSYSTGRALYGYTF,TGTGCCAGCAGTTACTCGACGGGCCGAGCCCTCTATGGCTACACCTTC
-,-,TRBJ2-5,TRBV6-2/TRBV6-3,CASSYSIQTQYF,TGTGCCAGCAGTTACTCGATACAGACCCAGTACTTC
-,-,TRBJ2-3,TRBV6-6,CASSFAGNSDTQYF,TGTGCCAGCAGTTTCGCTGGAAATTCAGATACGCAGTATTTT
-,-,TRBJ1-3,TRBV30,CAWSEVGNGNTIYF,TGTGCCTGGAGCGAGGTGGGCAATGGAAACACCATATATTTT
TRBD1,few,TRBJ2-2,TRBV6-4,CASSMDREVGELFF,TGTGCCAGCAGTATGGACAGGGAGGTCGGGGAGCTGTTTTTT